These T cell receptor beta chains were read from a single sample in a study of shared clonotypes between healthy human individuals. Generated by immunoSEQ multiplex PCR, the TCRdb table keeps only in-frame clones and is missing some. This sample has 2.3 million or so clones; approximately 95% occur once, and the top ten carry under 0.45%. The sample was naive CD4+ T cells from PBMCs. These receptors were obtained from a man between 18 and 29 years old in good health. Some clones in this sample may be carry-over from other donors' samples. Each CDR3 is given with its conserved first and last residue. A D gene is named only where the DNA matches it firmly. Not every row has a clone size; where given, it reads once, few, many or a size class.

abundance,j_gene,d_gene,v_gene,CDR3aa,CDR3nt
-,TRBJ2-2,TRBD2,TRBV25-1,CASSDTSGKKSHGELFF,TGTGCCAGCAGTGATACTAGCGGGAAGAAGTCCCACGGGGAGCTGTTTTTT
-,TRBJ2-3,TRBD2,TRBV5-4,CASGLAGGTQYF,TGTGCCAGCGGATTGGCGGGAGGTACGCAGTATTTT
-,TRBJ2-1,TRBD2,TRBV6-1,CASSEASGRMNEQFF,TGTGCCAGCAGTGAAGCTAGCGGGAGGATGAATGAGCAGTTCTTC
-,TRBJ1-5,-,TRBV5-8,CASSLGGHGAAQPQHF,TGTGCCAGCAGCTTGGGTGGCCACGGGGCCGCACAGCCCCAGCATTTT
-,TRBJ2-5,TRBD1,TRBV6-1,CASKGQGVPGTQYF,TGTGCCAGCAAGGGACAGGGTGTTCCTGGGACCCAGTACTTC
-,TRBJ1-2,-,TRBV18,CASSPSLDRDYGYTF,TGTGCCAGCTCACCGTCTCTGGACAGAGACTATGGCTACACCTTC
few,TRBJ1-1,-,TRBV29-1,CSAGGTHERAFF,TGCAGCGCCGGCGGGACGCATGAGAGAGCTTTCTTT
-,TRBJ1-1,TRBD1,TRBV2,CASSDQQGSEAFF,TGTGCCAGCAGTGACCAACAGGGGTCTGAAGCTTTCTTT
-,TRBJ1-2,-,TRBV6-5,CASSYNGPGGRAGYTF,TGTGCCAGCAGTTACAATGGGCCGGGGGGCAGAGCTGGCTACACCTTC
-,TRBJ2-7,TRBD1,TRBV28,CASSRPGQGAREQYF,TGTGCCAGCAGTAGGCCGGGACAGGGGGCGCGCGAGCAGTACTTC
-,TRBJ2-1,-,TRBV11-3,CASSLGIGGSSYNEQFF,TGTGCCAGCAGCTTAGGAATTGGGGGGAGCTCCTACAATGAGCAGTTCTTC
once,TRBJ1-4,TRBD1,TRBV5-1,CASSPGTASTNEKLFF,TGCGCCAGCAGCCCCGGGACAGCATCAACTAATGAAAAACTGTTTTTT
-,TRBJ2-1,-,TRBV7-2,CASSLASAKDGEQFF,TGTGCCAGCAGCTTAGCTAGCGCAAAAGACGGTGAGCAGTTCTTC
-,TRBJ2-7,TRBD2,TRBV6-5,CASSYSGREGIYEQYF,TGTGCCAGCAGTTACTCCGGGCGGGAGGGTATCTACGAGCAGTACTTC
-,TRBJ2-1,TRBD2,TRBV15,CATSRDSGTSGVVDNEQFF,TGTGCCACCAGCAGAGATTCCGGGACTAGCGGGGTGGTGGACAATGAGCAGTTCTTC
-,TRBJ1-3,-,TRBV5-1,CASSLMPLTDSQSGNTIYF,TGCGCCAGCAGCTTGATGCCCCTGACCGACAGCCAAAGTGGAAACACCATATATTTT
-,TRBJ2-1,TRBD1,TRBV30,CACARDRGVNEQFF,TGTGCCTGTGCGCGGGACAGGGGTGTCAATGAGCAGTTCTTC
-,TRBJ2-7,-,TRBV4-2,CASSRGGTSDEQYF,TGTGCCAGCAGCCGAGGGGGAACCTCTGACGAGCAGTACTTC